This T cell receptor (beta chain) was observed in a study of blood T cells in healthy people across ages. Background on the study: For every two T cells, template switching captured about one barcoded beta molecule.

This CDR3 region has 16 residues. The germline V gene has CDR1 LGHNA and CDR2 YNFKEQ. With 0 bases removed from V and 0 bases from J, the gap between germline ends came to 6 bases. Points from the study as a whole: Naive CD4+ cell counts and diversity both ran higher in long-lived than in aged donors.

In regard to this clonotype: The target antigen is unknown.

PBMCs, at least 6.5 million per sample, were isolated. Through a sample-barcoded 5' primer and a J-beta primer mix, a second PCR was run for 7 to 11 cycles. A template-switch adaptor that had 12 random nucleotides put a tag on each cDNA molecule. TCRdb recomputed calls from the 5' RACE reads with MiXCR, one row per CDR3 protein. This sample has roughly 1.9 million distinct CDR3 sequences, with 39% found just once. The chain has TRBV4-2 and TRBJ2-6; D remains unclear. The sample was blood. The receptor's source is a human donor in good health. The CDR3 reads CASSQDTDSGANVLTF. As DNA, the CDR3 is TGTGCCAGCAGCCAAGATACAGACTCTGGGGCCAACGTCCTGACTTTC.